This T cell receptor beta chain was documented in a study of cytomegalovirus exposure and HLA in healthy donors. The study's findings and limits: A link between a missense DCLRE1C variant and TCR beta V- and J-gene trimming emerged from a later analysis.

The CDR3 extends over 14 amino acids. Between the trimmed V and J ends, which lost 8 bases and 6 bases, there was a span of 20 bases. Germline CDR1 SQVTM, CDR2 ANQGSEA. In the case of this clone: Its antigen is unidentified.

The PCR employed 60 Vbeta primers together with 13 Jbeta primers. Per the study methods: The count from a later analysis was some 83 million unique TCR beta chains, around 10 million of them shared. Profiled with immunoSEQ multiplex PCR; TCRdb holds only in-frame clones, not every one. D and trimming were read from the DNA, whereas the V and J calls and clone size are those reported in that table. The sample lists tens of thousands of clones, 60% to 80% seen once, with around 7% in the top ten. The origin of this receptor is a man aged 55 to 70 in good health and CMV-seronegative. The chain uses TRBV29-1 and TRBJ2-1, with unresolved D. Material: PBMCs. The CDR3 loop is CSTTPRGTVNEQFF. The CDR3, as DNA: TGCAGCACCACCCCCCGCGGAACGGTCAATGAGCAGTTCTTC.